Each of the 18 T cell receptor beta chains below was sequenced from the same sample in a study of shared clonotypes between healthy human individuals. The table came from immunoSEQ multiplex PCR; TCRdb's copy has only in-frame clones and leaves some out. The sample records 450,000 to 500,000 clones, approximately 81% being singletons. Sequenced input: PBMCs. The source is a woman between 35 and 50 years old in good health. Some clones in this sample may be carry-over from other donors' samples.

This chain connects TRBV2 to TRBJ2-1; 9 nucleotides agree with TRBD2. There are 16 residues in the CDR3. Trimming removed 4 bases from V and 5 bases from J; junction bases left unmatched: 9. Germline V gene sequence: CDR1 SNHLY, CDR2 FYNNEI. The CDR3 reads CASSGILTSGNNEQFF. The CDR3 region has the DNA TGTGCCAGCAGTGGTATTCTGACTAGCGGCAACAATGAGCAGTTCTTC.

This rearrangement joins TRBV28 to TRBJ1-5; D remains unclear. The CDR3 covers 14 residues. Germline V gene sequence: CDR1 MDHEN, CDR2 SYDVKM. V shed 2 bases and J shed 0 bases, with 5 bases lying between them. The CDR3 bases are TGTGCCAGCAGTTTACCTTATAGCAATCAGCCCCAGCATTTT. Translation: CASSLPYSNQPQHF.

The chain recombines TRBV30 with TRBJ2-6; 9 bases line up with TRBD1. With 1 base clipped from V and 2 bases from J, the junction kept 6 bases outside the gene matches. This CDR3 contains 17 residues. From germline, CDR1 is GTSNPN and CDR2 SVGIG (reference sequence). The CDR3 bases are TGTGCCTGGAGTGAGGACAGGGGAATAGCTGGGGCCAACGTCCTGACTTTC. Its protein is CAWSEDRGIAGANVLTF.

This chain uses TRBV5-4 with TRBJ2-4, with D maybe TRBD2 (7 bases). V gave up 4 bases and J gave up 9 bases, with 20 bases separating them. The germline V gene encodes CDR1 SGHNT and CDR2 YYREEE (reference sequence). The CDR3 is made up of 15 amino acids. The CDR3: CASSPDGGAPPIQYF. CDR3 in DNA: TGTGCCAGCAGCCCGGATGGGGGGGCGCCCCCCATTCAGTACTTC.

V and J are TRBV29-1 and TRBJ2-1; TRBD2 matches at 7 bases. Germline-derived CDR1 and CDR2 are SQVTM and ANQGSEA. This CDR3 spans 14 amino acids. With V trimmed by 8 bases and J by 0 bases, 7 bases remained unmatched. The CDR3 nucleotides read TGCAGCTTATTAGCGGGTCTCTCCTACAATGAGCAGTTCTTC. Translation gives CSLLAGLSYNEQFF.

The chain uses TRBV7-2 and TRBJ2-1; tentative D call: TRBD2 (6 bases). Germline V gene sequence: CDR1 SGHTA, CDR2 FQGNSA. The CDR3 has 14 residues. Trimming pared 3 bases from V and 10 bases from J, leaving 16 bases between. Here the CDR3 reads CASSFTEGPLEQFF. Here the CDR3 DNA reads TGTGCCAGCAGCTTTACGGAGGGTCCCCTGGAGCAGTTCTTC.

This clone has at least ten counts. The chain is built from TRBV9 and TRBJ1-3, with a weak D call TRBD1 (5 bases). The CDR3 consists of 15 residues. CDR1 is SGDLS and CDR2 is YYNGEE in the germline V gene. V lost 3 bases, J lost 8 bases, and 18 bases lay in between. DNA for the CDR3: TGTGCCAGCAGCGGTCGGCAGTCCGTGGGGGACACCATATATTTT. This encodes CASSGRQSVGDTIYF.

With regard to this clone: This probably arose from a read error, given a far larger clone one base away. The chain is built from TRBV11-2 and TRBJ2-1; D gene ambiguous. This CDR3 comprises 12 residues. CDR1 and CDR2 (germline): SGHAT, FQNNGV. The CDR3 here is CDSSFDHNEQFF. CDR3 in DNA: TGTGACAGCAGCTTTGACCACAATGAGCAGTTCTTC.

Note on this clone: A far larger clone is a single base away, which makes a read error likely. V gene TRBV6-4 combines with J gene TRBJ1-1; 8 bases align to TRBD1. CDR1 MRHNA and CDR2 SNTAGT come from the germline V gene. The CDR3 has 14 residues. DNA of the CDR3: TGTGCCAGCAGCCCGACAGGGGAGAACACTGAAGCTTTATTT. Its translation: CASSPTGENTEALF.

In its sample, this clone was seen a few times. This chain's CDR3 is CASRAGQDNQPQHF. The DNA for the CDR3 is TGTGCCAGCAGGGCCGGACAGGACAATCAGCCCCAGCATTTT. V gene TRBV6-6 combines with J gene TRBJ1-5; TRBD1 agrees at 7 bases. Looked up from germline, CDR1 is MNHNY and CDR2 is SVGAGI (reference sequence). The CDR3 consists of 14 residues. V gave up 6 bases and J gave up 3 bases; unmatched junction bases: 5.

The rearrangement joins TRBV19 to TRBJ2-5, with unresolved D. The J call is uncertain, as TRBJ2-7 better fits the DNA end. The CDR3 sequence is 15 residues long. Germline-derived CDR1 and CDR2 are LNHDA and SQIVND (reference sequence). CDR3 nucleotide sequence: TGTGCCAGTAGTATAGATTCTTCAGCTCGCTACGAGCAGTACTTC. Translation: CASSIDSSARYEQYF.

This chain connects TRBV5-1 to TRBJ2-5, with D hard to call. The ends were cut back, 0 bases at V and 7 bases at J, with 4 bases in the middle. The CDR3 consists of 11 residues. CDR1 and CDR2 from the germline V gene are SGHRS and YFSETQ. This CDR3 reads CASSLAGTQYF. CDR3 nucleotides: TGCGCCAGCAGCTTGGCGGGGACCCAGTACTTC.

CDR3 nucleotide sequence: TGTGCCAGCTCACCACTCGGGGCGAGTGGAAACACCATATATTTT. Translating gives CASSPLGASGNTIYF. J is TRBJ1-3 and V is TRBV18; a weak D match, TRBD1 (5 bases). Germline values: CDR1 KGHSH, CDR2 LQKENI. The V gene lost 1 base and the J gene lost 3 bases, with 10 bases spanning the gap. The CDR3 runs to 15 residues.

This chain joins TRBV7-9 and TRBJ2-3; TRBD2 matches at 8 bases. Trimming cost V 5 bases and J 3 bases; bases outside gene matches: 4. Per the germline V gene, CDR1 is SEHNR and CDR2 is FQNEAQ (reference sequence). The CDR3 loop spans 14 amino acids. CDR3 amino acids: CASSPGLGTDTQYF. The CDR3, as DNA: TGTGCCAGCAGCCCGGGACTAGGAACAGATACGCAGTATTTT.

For this clone: It may be a read error: a sequence one base away is much more abundant. V is TRBV10-1 and J is TRBJ2-7, with 7 bases lining up with TRBD2. The CDR3 totals 15 residues. Germline assignment: CDR1 WNHNN and CDR2 SYGVQD (reference sequence). V gave up 0 bases and J gave up 1 base; unmatched junction bases: 3. CDR3 coding DNA: TGCGCCAGCAGTGAGTCAGGCGGGAGATCCTACGAGCAGTACTTC. Translation gives CASSESGGRSYEQYF.

The chain combines TRBV5-1 with TRBJ1-1; 8 bases align to TRBD1. This CDR3 is built from 14 residues. The junction had 10 bases not matched to a gene; V was cut back by 1 base and J by 11 bases. CDR1 is SGHRS and CDR2 is YFSETQ in the germline V gene. The CDR3 region is CASSLLAGGPGAFF. CDR3 in DNA: TGCGCCAGCAGCTTGTTGGCAGGGGGCCCGGGCGCTTTCTTT.

Of note for this clone: A single base separates this from a much larger clone, so it may be a read error. This chain connects TRBV7-2 to TRBJ2-5; D may match TRBD1 or TRBD2 (5 bases each). The CDR3 runs 13 residues. V dropped 1 base and J dropped 5 bases, with 8 bases sitting between them. Per the germline V gene, CDR1 is SGHTA and CDR2 is FQGNSA. The CDR3 is CASSLDWGETQYF. The CDR3 DNA reads TGTGCCAGCAGCTTAGATTGGGGGGAGACCCAGTACTTC.

The chain carries TRBV28 and TRBJ2-7; 8 positions agree with TRBD2. In germline, CDR1 is MDHEN, CDR2 SYDVKM. The CDR3 loop spans 15 amino acids. V was pared by 3 bases and J by 3 bases, with 7 bases of the junction left unmatched. CDR3 sequence reads: CASSFQGLGIYEQYF. The CDR3 nucleotides are TGTGCCAGCAGTTTCCAGGGACTAGGAATCTACGAGCAGTACTTC.